This T cell receptor (beta chain) was retrieved from a study of blood T cell repertoires in COVID-19. Study in general: Samples taken during acute and convalescent COVID-19 were collected in the United States, Italy and Spain. PBMCs, B-cell-depleted T cells, or T cells were the source of the cDNA or gDNA that made up the material.

In Seattle, patients joined the study during active infection and were tracked longitudinally. CDR3 size: 15 residues. V trimming: 8 bases; J trimming: 4 bases; junction bases outside the gene matches: 12. Germline lookup yields CDR1 SNHLY and CDR2 FYNNEI. As processed by the authors: Quantification of nucleated cells was approximated via reference gene primer amplification. Sequencing used immunoSEQ multiplex PCR; TCRdb keeps in-frame clones, though not all of them. V and J calls and clone size are as listed in that table; D and trimming were resolved from the DNA. The sample carries over 200,000 clones, about nine tenths recorded once.

The sequenced sample consisted of peripheral blood. The TCR originated in a person aged 18-35 years with COVID-19, enrolled during active disease. The chain is built from TRBV2 and TRBJ2-7; TRBD2 aligns across 9 bases. The CDR3 reads CASGGGAGGPYEQYF. The CDR3 nucleotides are TGTGCCAGCGGGGGCGGCGCGGGAGGGCCTTACGAGCAGTACTTC. The variable domain in full, with the rest retrieved from reference TRBV2 and TRBJ2-7, is EPEVTQTPSHQVTQMGQEVILRCVPISNHLYFYWYRQILGQKVEFLVSFYNNEISEKSEIFDDQFSVERPDGSNFTLKIRSTKLEDSAMYFCASGGGAGGPYEQYFGPGTRLTVT.